The entry that follows covers one T cell receptor (beta chain) sequence. Clones were sequenced by immunoSEQ multiplex PCR, and TCRdb holds only the in-frame ones, with some missing. In the table there are roughly 400,000 clones, 80% to 95% of which are singletons. This sample is part of a study of blood T cell repertoires in COVID-19. Study-level information: COVID-19 samples, acute and convalescent, were from the United States, Italy and Spain.

V dropped 4 bases and J dropped 4; count of bases not matched to a gene: 6. The germline V gene encodes CDR1 LGHDT and CDR2 YNNKEL (reference sequence). CDR3 size: 14 residues. Participants were aged roughly 18 to 95 years, lived in 24 US areas, and enrolled virtually. In assigning cohorts, the study relied on participant-reported clinical history. Recovery meant two consecutive negative NP/OP PCR tests, professional clearance, or resolved symptoms. The chain recombines TRBV3-1 (or the pseudogene TRBV3-2) with TRBJ1-2, with 7 nucleotides matching TRBD1. This sequence originates from a man aged 18 to 30 who had recovered from COVID-19. The sample comprised PBMCs or T cells enriched from blood (not recorded which). The CDR3 nucleotides are TGTGCCAGCAGCCCGGGTACAGGGGTCTATGGCTACACCTTC. This codes for CASSPGTGVYGYTF.